This T cell receptor beta chain was captured by sequencing in a study of shared clonotypes between healthy human individuals. This CDR3 has 13 amino acids. The germline V and J ends were trimmed by 2 bases and 4 bases, with 8 bases remaining between them. In germline, CDR1 is MNHNS, CDR2 SASEGT. Repertoires were generated with immunoSEQ multiplex PCR, while TCRdb's copy carries only in-frame clones and drops some. Of 900,000 to 1,200,000 clones in the sample, 78% were seen once. Free of recent acute infections or vaccinations, the donors were healthy HIV-negative adults. This chain uses TRBV6-1 with TRBJ1-1, with a possible D match to TRBD1 (6 bases). Sequencing was done on a sample of memory CD4+ T cells from PBMCs. Sample subset: CD45RA-negative fraction. The TCR originated in a young man in good health. Some clones in this sample may be carry-over from other donors' samples. CDR3 coding DNA: TGTGCCAGCAGTGAACAGGGGACCACTGAAGCTTTCTTT. Translation: CASSEQGTTEAFF.